The 12 T cell receptor beta chains given below trace back to one sample, sequenced in a study of T cells in Graves' hyperthyroidism and ophthalmopathy. Researchers took RNA transcripts and amplified the TCR beta CDR3 regions from them. TCR CDR3 regions were first amplified by RT-PCR with HTBI primers. TCRdb recomputed calls from the multiplex PCR reads with MiXCR, one row per CDR3 protein. The sample has about 420,000 distinct CDR3 sequences, around 14% seen once. Sample: blood. Receptors originate from a woman younger than 30 with Graves' hyperthyroidism.

At least ten counts were recorded for this clonotype. The chain joins TRBV29-1 to TRBJ2-7; possible D gene TRBD1, 6 bases. The V and J ends lost 0 bases and 2 bases respectively, with 14 bases between them. This CDR3 comprises 15 residues. The germline gives CDR1 SQVTM, CDR2 ANQGSEA. DNA of the CDR3: TGCAGCGTTGAAGATGGGCAGGGGCCAGCCTACGAGCAGTACTTC. The encoded protein is CSVEDGQGPAYEQYF.

There are many counts of this clonotype. V usage is TRBV2 and J usage is TRBJ2-1; weak D call: TRBD2 (6 bases). The CDR3 length is 16 residues. CDR1 is SNHLY and CDR2 is FYNNEI in the germline V gene. V was cut by 3 bases and J by 4 bases, with 16 bases left in between. CDR3 in amino acids: CASSDGGARLYNEQFF. CDR3 nucleotide sequence: TGTGCCAGCAGTGACGGCGGGGCCCGGCTTTACAATGAGCAGTTCTTC.

In its sample, this clonotype was seen once. The V gene is TRBV3-1, the J gene TRBJ2-1, with 13 bases identical to TRBD2. The CDR3 has 15 amino acids. CDR1 is LGHDT, CDR2 YNNKEL, per germline (reference sequence). V was clipped by 5 bases and J by 8 bases; unmatched bases: 6. The CDR3 spells CASSWTSGSSYEQFF. The CDR3 nucleotides are TGTGCCAGCAGCTGGACTAGCGGGAGTTCTTATGAGCAGTTCTTC.

This clonotype was counted ten times or more. The J gene is TRBJ1-3, the V gene TRBV6-1; TRBD1 might be the D (6 bases). The V end lost 7 bases, the J end lost 0 bases, and 13 bases lay between the germline ends. CDR3 size: 15 residues. Germline CDR1 is MNHNS and CDR2 is SASEGT. The CDR3 protein is CASTFGQLSGNTIYF. In DNA form, the CDR3 reads TGTGCCAGCACTTTTGGACAGCTCTCTGGAAACACCATATATTTT.

The rearrangement joins TRBV6-1 to TRBJ2-3; D might be TRBD1 (5 bases). V was shortened by 5 bases and J by 0 bases, with 15 bases between the two germline ends. The CDR3 covers 16 residues. CDR1 is MNHNS, CDR2 SASEGT, per germline. The CDR3: CASSQPQGLSTDTQYF. The CDR3 coding sequence is TGTGCCAGCAGTCAACCCCAGGGTCTAAGCACAGATACGCAGTATTTT.

The sample holds many counts of this clonotype. V gene TRBV11-2 combines with J gene TRBJ2-5, with TRBD2 matching over 12 bases. Germline V gene sequence: CDR1 SGHAT, CDR2 FQNNGV. The V gene end was trimmed by 5 bases and the J gene end by 2 bases; junction bases not matched to a gene: 6. This CDR3 contains 16 residues. In nucleotides, the CDR3 is TGTGCCAGCAGCCCAAGACTAGCGGGGGTACAAGAGACCCAGTACTTC. As protein: CASSPRLAGVQETQYF.

This clonotype was found many times. V is TRBV20-1 and J is TRBJ1-5; weak D call: TRBD1 (5 bases). Trimming removed 2 bases at V and 5 bases at J, with 10 bases between. Germline loops: CDR1 DFQATT, CDR2 SNEGSKA (reference sequence). The CDR3 extends over 13 amino acids. For the CDR3, the DNA is TGCAGTGCTAGAAACCTAGGGGATCAGCCCCAGCATTTT. As protein: CSARNLGDQPQHF.

This clonotype has ten or more counts. The V gene is TRBV11-2, the J gene TRBJ2-5; 14 positions match TRBD2. The length of the CDR3 is 16 residues. Trimming at V came to 5 bases and at J to 5 bases, leaving 7 bases not matched to a gene. Germline CDR1 reads SGHAT; CDR2 reads FQNNGV. CDR3 in DNA: TGTGCCAGCAGCGCCCGACTAGCGGGAGGGCCTGAGACCCAGTACTTC. Protein product: CASSARLAGGPETQYF.

This clonotype was recorded a few times. The chain has TRBV9 and TRBJ1-4, with 8 bases that match TRBD1. This CDR3 comprises 15 residues. Trimming cost V 0 bases and J 7 bases; bases outside gene matches: 5. The germline V gene encodes CDR1 SGDLS and CDR2 YYNGEE. The chain's CDR3 is CASSVDTGGPEKLFF. The CDR3 region has the DNA TGTGCCAGCAGCGTAGACACAGGGGGACCTGAAAAACTGTTTTTT.

This clonotype was seen ten or more times. The chain recombines TRBV5-1 with TRBJ1-3, with D possibly matching TRBD1 (5 bases). CDR3 length equals 17 residues. Trimming removed 0 bases at V and 0 bases at J, with 13 bases between. CDR1 and CDR2 (germline): SGHRS, YFSETQ. The CDR3 is CASSLVGGTSSGNTIYF. The DNA for the CDR3 is TGCGCCAGCAGCTTGGTTGGGGGGACCAGCTCTGGAAACACCATATATTTT.

This clonotype was found a few times. V usage is TRBV5-5 and J usage is TRBJ2-5; 9 bases match TRBD1. Germline V CDR1 and CDR2: SGHKS, YYEKEE (reference sequence). This CDR3 is built from 15 residues. Trimming took 4 bases from V and 2 from J; bases not matched to a gene: 6. The CDR3 sequence: CASSTGTGFQETQYF. DNA of the CDR3: TGTGCCAGCAGCACCGGGACAGGGTTTCAAGAGACCCAGTACTTC. Based on the CDR3 plus reference TRBV5-5 and TRBJ2-5, the full variable domain is DAGVTQSPTHLIKTRGQQVTLRCSPISGHKSVSWYQQVLGQGPQFIFQYYEKEERGRGNFPDRFSARQFPNYSSELNVNALLLGDSALYLCASSTGTGFQETQYFGPGTRLLVL.

The V and J genes are TRBV9 and TRBJ2-3, with D possibly called TRBD1 or TRBD2 (6 bases each). Trimming took 2 bases from V and 1 from J, leaving 11 bases between them. CDR3 length: 15 residues. CDR1 SGDLS and CDR2 YYNGEE come from the germline V gene. In nucleotides, the CDR3 is TGTGCCAGCAGCGTTAGGGGGGCTGGCACAGATACGCAGTATTTT. It yields the protein CASSVRGAGTDTQYF.